The 29 T cell receptor beta chains given below trace back to one sample, sequenced in a study of T cell repertoires in cytomegalovirus infection. These receptors lack a known antigen. From the reads, TCRdb called clonotypes with MiXCR, one entry per CDR3 protein. The profile shows 400,000 to 600,000 distinct CDR3 sequences, approximately 40% of them singletons. The sample consisted of cultured PBMCs, taken from culture after CMV antigen stimulation. The receptor set was obtained from a human donor in good health (CMV status not recorded). Some clones in this sample may be carry-over from other donors' samples.

This clonotype was detected only a few times. This chain joins TRBV4-1 and TRBJ2-1, with 7 bases identical to TRBD2. The CDR3 has 14 residues. Germline V gives CDR1 MGHRA, CDR2 YSYEKL. V lost 2 bases and J lost 3; bases outside the gene matches: 1. CDR3 in DNA: TGCGCCAGCAGCCAAATAGCGGGCTACAATGAGCAGTTCTTC. Translation gives CASSQIAGYNEQFF.

The chain recombines TRBV7-2 with TRBJ1-2, with D unresolved. The CDR3 covers 13 residues. The V end lost 6 bases, the J end lost 1 base, and 9 bases lay between the germline ends. Germline assignment: CDR1 SGHTA and CDR2 FQGNSA. Here the CDR3 DNA reads TGTGCCAGCAGTCATCGGTTTAACTATGGCTACACCTTC. Protein: CASSHRFNYGYTF.

This clonotype has a handful of counts. This chain connects TRBV5-6 to TRBJ2-1; D might be TRBD1 or TRBD2, each matching 5 bases. Trimming removed 3 bases from V and 6 bases from J, with 16 bases in between. The CDR3 is made up of 15 amino acids. Germline-derived CDR1 and CDR2 are SGHDT and YYEEEE. CDR3 amino acids: CASSWGTSSANEQFF. CDR3 sequence (DNA): TGTGCCAGCAGCTGGGGGACCTCCTCAGCCAATGAGCAGTTCTTC.

V usage is TRBV19 and J usage is TRBJ2-7; TRBD2 might be the D (6 bases). Germline CDR1 is LNHDA and CDR2 is SQIVND (reference sequence). The CDR3 spans 15 residues. Trimming took 9 bases from V and 2 from J, leaving 20 bases between them. As DNA, the CDR3 is TGTGCCAGCCGAATGGGGAGGACTTCTGCCTACGAGCAGTACTTC. This codes for CASRMGRTSAYEQYF.

This clonotype has only a few counts. The chain couples TRBV12-3 or TRBV12-4 to TRBJ1-2; no clear D. Trimming shortened V by 5 bases and J by 4 bases, and 8 bases separated the two germline ends. The length of the CDR3 is 12 residues. CDR3 coding DNA: TGTGCCAGCAGTAGATTCTCCTATGGCTACACCTTC. Translating it yields CASSRFSYGYTF.

The sample holds a few counts of this clonotype. This sequence joins TRBV19 and TRBJ2-5; D gene unclear. Germline loops: CDR1 LNHDA, CDR2 SQIVND (reference sequence). CDR3 length: 13 amino acids. Trimming took off 5 bases at V and 6 bases at J, with 13 bases between the two ends. This CDR3 reads CASSDTLGQTQYF. The CDR3 nucleotides read TGTGCCAGTAGTGACACTCTCGGCCAGACCCAGTACTTC.

This clonotype occurred a few times. The chain is built from TRBV12-3 or TRBV12-4 and TRBJ2-7, with no clear D. V lost 3 bases and J lost 6, with 9 bases in between. CDR3 length equals 12 residues. The CDR3 sequence is CASSFRSGEQYF. The CDR3 nucleotides are TGTGCCAGCAGTTTTCGGTCTGGCGAGCAGTACTTC.

This clonotype was counted a few times. V is TRBV27 and J is TRBJ2-2, with 9 bases matching TRBD1. Germline V gene data show CDR1 as MNHEY and CDR2 as SMNVEV (reference sequence). Trimming took 4 bases from V and 7 from J; bases not matched to a gene: 4. The CDR3 has 14 residues. CDR3 amino acids: CASSWDRESGELFF. CDR3 nucleotides: TGTGCCAGCAGTTGGGACAGGGAAAGCGGGGAGCTGTTTTTT.

The V call is TRBV7-4, the J call TRBJ1-6; the D is unclear. From germline, CDR1 is SGHVT and CDR2 SQSDAQ. This CDR3 has 14 amino acids. Trimming shortened V by 3 bases and J by 8 bases, and 11 bases separated the two germline ends. The CDR3 nucleotides read TGTGCCAGCAGCTTCGGGATCGACTATTCACCCCTCCACTTT. Residues: CASSFGIDYSPLHF.

This clonotype was observed many times. This chain links TRBV7-2 with TRBJ2-5, with TRBD2 as a possible D gene (6 bases). Germline loops: CDR1 SGHTA, CDR2 FQGNSA. V lost 5 bases to trimming and J lost 0 bases, with 13 bases between them. The CDR3 totals 15 residues. CDR3 loop: CASSLTGSHQETQYF. The DNA for the CDR3 is TGTGCCAGCAGCCTTACCGGGAGCCACCAAGAGACCCAGTACTTC. Full variable domain (missing parts from reference TRBV7-2 and TRBJ2-5): GAGVSQSPSNKVTEKGKDVELRCDPISGHTALYWYRQSLGQGLEFLIYFQGNSAPDKSGLPSDRFSAERTGGSVSTLTIQRTQQEDSAVYLCASSLTGSHQETQYFGPGTRLLVL.

This clonotype was recorded many times. This chain connects TRBV7-2 to TRBJ1-1, with TRBD1 matching 7 bases. J lost 5 bases, V lost 5 bases, and 8 bases had no gene match. The CDR3 covers 14 residues. Germline lookup yields CDR1 SGHTA and CDR2 FQGNSA. The CDR3 bases are TGTGCCAGCAGCCCCGCCGGCAGGGGGACTGAAGCTTTCTTT. Translated, it gives CASSPAGRGTEAFF.

CDR3 loop: CASSPWTGGEEKLFF. The DNA for the CDR3 is TGTGCCAGCAGCCCCTGGACAGGGGGGGAAGAAAAACTGTTTTTT. The chain employs TRBV7-9 and TRBJ1-4, with 10 bases lining up with TRBD1. This CDR3 is 15 amino acids long. V shed 5 bases, J shed 8 bases, and the junction held 8 bases outside the gene matches. Germline lookup yields CDR1 SEHNR and CDR2 FQNEAQ (reference sequence). The whole variable domain, remainder taken from reference TRBV7-9 and TRBJ1-4, is DTGVSQNPRHKITKRGQNVTFRCDPISEHNRLYWYRQTLGQGPEFLTYFQNEAQLEKSRLLSDRFSAERPKGSFSTLEIQRTEQGDSAMYLCASSPWTGGEEKLFFGSGTQLSVL.

This chain uses TRBV5-5 with TRBJ1-1, with a weak D call TRBD1 (5 bases). Germline CDR1 reads SGHKS; CDR2 reads YYEKEE (reference sequence). The CDR3 is 16 residues long. Trimming removed 0 bases from V and 1 base from J, with 13 bases in between. The CDR3 region is CASSLAAQGGNTEAFF. CDR3 coding DNA: TGTGCCAGCAGCTTGGCGGCGCAGGGAGGGAACACTGAAGCTTTCTTT.

The CDR3 region has the DNA TGTGCCAGCAGCGCCCGCAGGGGATCGCTAGCCAAAAACATTCAGTACTTC. Translated: CASSARRGSLAKNIQYF. V gene TRBV6-1 combines with J gene TRBJ2-4, with D possibly TRBD1 on 6 matching bases. The length of the CDR3 is 17 residues. The germline V gene encodes CDR1 MNHNS and CDR2 SASEGT. V lost 6 bases, J lost 0 bases, and 18 bases lay in between.

This clonotype has more than one count but fewer than ten. The chain has TRBV27 and TRBJ2-3; TRBD2 agrees at 9 bases. This CDR3 contains 17 residues. The J segment lost 5 bases and the V segment lost 3 bases, leaving 12 bases of the junction unmatched. Germline loops: CDR1 MNHEY, CDR2 SMNVEV (reference sequence). CDR3 loop: CASSLVAGGRLGDTQYF. The CDR3 bases are TGTGCCAGCAGTTTGGTGGCGGGGGGGCGACTTGGAGATACGCAGTATTTT.

Of note for this clonotype: The junction departs from the called germline gene at one end, perhaps through a read error. The rearrangement joins TRBV12-3 or TRBV12-4 to TRBJ2-3, with D perhaps TRBD1 or TRBD2 (6 bases each). The CDR3 loop spans 13 amino acids. In DNA, the CDR3 is TGTGCCAGCAGTGCTCGGGGGCAAGATGCGCAGTATTTT. Its translation is CASSARGQDAQYF.

The chain couples TRBV12-3 or TRBV12-4 to TRBJ1-1; no reliable D call. With 7 bases removed from V and 6 bases from J, the gap between germline ends came to 15 bases. This CDR3 comprises 13 residues. CDR3 sequence reads: CASTAEGWAEAFF. CDR3 in DNA: TGTGCCAGCACCGCTGAGGGTTGGGCTGAAGCTTTCTTT.

This clonotype was counted a single time. The CDR3 nucleotides are TGTGCCAGCAGCTTAACTAGCGTAAAAGTAGAAGATACGCAGTATTTT. Translation gives CASSLTSVKVEDTQYF. This chain joins TRBV7-2 and TRBJ2-3; 7 bases fit TRBD2. V shed 2 bases and J 5 bases; nucleotides not matched to a gene: 10. The CDR3 length is 16 residues. CDR1 is SGHTA and CDR2 is FQGNSA in the germline V gene.

Many counts were recorded for this clonotype. This chain connects TRBV7-2 to TRBJ2-1, with D unclear. The CDR3 totals 16 residues. Germline CDR1 SGHTA, CDR2 FQGNSA. Trimming stripped 0 bases from V and 5 bases from J, with 14 bases between. CDR3 coding DNA: TGTGCCAGCAGCTTAGCTGGAGCTGGGCCTCACAATGAGCAGTTCTTC. Its protein is CASSLAGAGPHNEQFF.

The chain employs TRBV20-1 and TRBJ2-5, with D perhaps being TRBD1 or TRBD2 (5 bases each). This CDR3 spans 14 amino acids. V dropped 5 bases and J dropped 0 bases, with 13 bases sitting between them. The germline CDR1 and CDR2 sequences are DFQATT and SNEGSKA (reference sequence). CDR3 nucleotides: TGCAGTGCTCCGATCCCGGGGCACCAAGAGACCCAGTACTTC. Translated: CSAPIPGHQETQYF.

This clonotype has just a few counts. This chain links TRBV27 with TRBJ1-2; D unclear. CDR1 and CDR2 (germline): MNHEY, SMNVEV (reference sequence). This CDR3 is 13 amino acids long. The V and J ends lost 6 bases and 4 bases respectively, with 12 bases between them. The CDR3 region is CASSSGPSYGYTF. For the CDR3, the DNA is TGTGCCAGCAGCTCCGGGCCCTCCTATGGCTACACCTTC.

V usage is TRBV12-3 or TRBV12-4 and J usage is TRBJ2-1; D is uncertain. This CDR3 region has 13 residues. Trimming removed 7 bases at V and 1 base at J, with 8 bases between. The CDR3 nucleotides are TGTGCCAGCACATCTGGATCCTACAATGAGCAGTTCTTC. Protein product: CASTSGSYNEQFF.

This clonotype came up a few times. The gene calls are TRBV5-4 and TRBJ1-2; D is unclear. Deletions cut 5 bases from V and 4 bases from J, with 15 bases between. The CDR3 contains 14 residues. Looked up from germline, CDR1 is SGHNT and CDR2 is YYREEE (reference sequence). DNA of the CDR3: TGTGCCAGCAGTTTACTCCCGATCGGCTATGGCTACACCTTC. It encodes CASSLLPIGYGYTF.

The chain recombines TRBV12-3 or TRBV12-4 with TRBJ2-7; TRBD1 matches at 7 bases. With V trimmed by 8 bases and J by 5 bases, 6 bases remained unmatched. The CDR3 has 12 amino acids. The CDR3 loop reads CASAQGGDEQYF. The CDR3 DNA reads TGTGCCAGCGCGCAAGGGGGCGACGAGCAGTACTTC.

The rearrangement links TRBV20-1 to TRBJ2-5; 13 bases map to TRBD2. The germline V gene encodes CDR1 DFQATT and CDR2 SNEGSKA (reference sequence). The trim removed 0 bases at V and 0 bases at J, leaving 7 bases unmatched. The CDR3 runs 18 residues. The DNA of the CDR3 is TGCAGTGCTAGAGAGCCGGGACTAGCGGGGTTGTACCAAGAGACCCAGTACTTC. Its translation is CSAREPGLAGLYQETQYF.

The V call is TRBV7-8, the J call TRBJ2-1; possibly TRBD1 for D (5 bases). V lost 5 bases, J lost 10 bases, and 27 bases lay in between. The CDR3 runs 17 residues. Germline V CDR1 and CDR2: SGHVS, FQNEAQ. In DNA form, the CDR3 reads TGTGCCAGCAGCGCCTCCCCCCCAGGCGCCAGGGCCCAAGAGCAGTTCTTC. Residues: CASSASPPGARAQEQFF. Together with reference TRBV7-8 and TRBJ2-1, the CDR3 gives the full variable domain: GAGVSQSPRYKVAKRGQDVALRCDPISGHVSLFWYQQALGQGPEFLTYFQNEAQLDKSGLPSDRFFAERPEGSVSTLKIQRTQQEDSAVYLCASSASPPGARAQEQFFGPGTRLTVL.

The chain carries TRBV12-3 or TRBV12-4 and TRBJ2-5; D gene unclear. V was shortened by 7 bases and J by 4 bases, with 16 bases between the two germline ends. This CDR3 spans 14 amino acids. This CDR3 reads CASTPVPGRETQYF. For the CDR3, the DNA is TGTGCCAGCACCCCGGTACCTGGCAGAGAGACCCAGTACTTC.

V usage is TRBV12-5 and J usage is TRBJ2-1; unclear D gene. CDR1 and CDR2 from the germline V gene are LGHNT and FRNRAP. The CDR3 has 14 amino acids. The V end lost 0 bases, the J end lost 6 bases, and 9 bases lay between the germline ends. Here the CDR3 reads CASGLVPDPNEQFF. In nucleotides, the CDR3 is TGTGCTAGTGGTTTGGTACCAGATCCCAATGAGCAGTTCTTC.

This clonotype has a handful of counts. The V gene is TRBV6-5, the J gene TRBJ1-1; 8 bases match TRBD1. The ends lost 3 bases at V and 4 bases at J; junction bases unmatched: 1. The CDR3 totals 13 residues. CDR1 MNHEY and CDR2 SVGAGI come from the germline V gene. DNA of the CDR3: TGTGCCAGCAGTTATACAGGGGGCACTGAAGCTTTCTTT. This encodes CASSYTGGTEAFF.